A single T cell receptor beta chain is shown here with its context. What it binds is unknown. Indicated time point: week 11, during vaccination. The investigators gave 300 ug of mutant IDH1 20-mer peptide in each vaccine dose, together with topical imiquimod. The data derive from a study of a mutant IDH1 vaccine in newly diagnosed glioma. For the study at large: At weeks 1, 3, 5, 7, 11, 15, 19 and 23, patients received a vaccination, eight in all.

The CDR3 has 15 amino acids. The germline V and J ends were trimmed by 3 bases and 3 bases, with 15 bases remaining between them. CDR1 is SGHRS and CDR2 is YFSETQ in the germline V gene. The assay was immunoSEQ multiplex PCR, and TCRdb's table has in-frame clones only and misses some. The sample shows around 60,000 clones, around 91% of them seen only once. The source material was PBMCs, sampled from a glioma patient whose treatment included an IDH1 peptide vaccine. This receptor was identified in a man in his forties with glioma. The genes are TRBV5-1 and TRBJ1-2; D may be TRBD1 (6 bases). In nucleotides, the CDR3 is TGCGCCAGCAGCTGGAGGACAGCACACTACTATGGCTACACCTTC. The encoded protein is CASSWRTAHYYGYTF.